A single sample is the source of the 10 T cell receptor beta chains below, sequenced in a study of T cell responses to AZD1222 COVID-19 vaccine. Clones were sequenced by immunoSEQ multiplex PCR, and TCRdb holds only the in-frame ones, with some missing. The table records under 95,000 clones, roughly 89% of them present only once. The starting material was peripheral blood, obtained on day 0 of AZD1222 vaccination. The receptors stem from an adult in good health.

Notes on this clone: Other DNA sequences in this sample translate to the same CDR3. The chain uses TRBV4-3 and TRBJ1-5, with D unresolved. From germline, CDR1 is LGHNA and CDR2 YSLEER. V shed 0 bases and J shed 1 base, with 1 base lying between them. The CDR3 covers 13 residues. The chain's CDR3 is CASSQDSNQPQHF. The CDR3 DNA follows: TGCGCCAGCAGCCAAGACAGCAATCAGCCCCAGCATTTT.

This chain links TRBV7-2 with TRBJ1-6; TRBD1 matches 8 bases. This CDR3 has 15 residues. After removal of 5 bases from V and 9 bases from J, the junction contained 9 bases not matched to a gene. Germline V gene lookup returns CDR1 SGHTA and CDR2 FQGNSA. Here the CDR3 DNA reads TGTGCCAGCAGCCGCCAGGGACAGGTTGGTTCACCCCTCCACTTT. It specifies CASSRQGQVGSPLHF.

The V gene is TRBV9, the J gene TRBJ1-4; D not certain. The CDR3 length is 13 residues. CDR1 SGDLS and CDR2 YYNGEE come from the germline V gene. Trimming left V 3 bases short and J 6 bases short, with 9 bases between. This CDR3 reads CASSGGGDEKLFF. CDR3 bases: TGTGCCAGCAGCGGAGGAGGCGATGAAAAACTGTTTTTT.

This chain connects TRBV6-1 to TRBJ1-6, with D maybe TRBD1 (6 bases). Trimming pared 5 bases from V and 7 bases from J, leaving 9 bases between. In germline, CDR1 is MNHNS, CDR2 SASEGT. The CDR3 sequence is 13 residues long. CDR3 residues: CASSNRENSPLHF. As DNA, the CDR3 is TGTGCCAGCAGTAACAGGGAGAATTCACCCCTCCACTTT.

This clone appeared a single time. The CDR3 loop reads CASRAANNSPLHF. In DNA form, the CDR3 reads TGTGCCAGCAGGGCCGCTAATAATTCACCCCTCCACTTT. V and J are TRBV11-2 and TRBJ1-6; no clear D. The CDR3 is 13 residues long. CDR1 and CDR2 from the germline V gene are SGHAT and FQNNGV. Trimming left V 6 bases short and J 5 bases short, with 8 bases between.

As DNA, the CDR3 is TGTGCCAGCAGCAAAGAACCGAATTTT. This codes for CASSKEPNF. The chain carries TRBV21-1 and TRBJ1-4. TRBV21-1 is reported as a pseudogene. CDR3 length equals 9 residues.

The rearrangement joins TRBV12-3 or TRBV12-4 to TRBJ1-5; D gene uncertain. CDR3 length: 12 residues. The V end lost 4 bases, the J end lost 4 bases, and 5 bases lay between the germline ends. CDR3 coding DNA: TGTGCCAGCAGTTCTACTAATCAGCCCCAGCATTTT. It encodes CASSSTNQPQHF.

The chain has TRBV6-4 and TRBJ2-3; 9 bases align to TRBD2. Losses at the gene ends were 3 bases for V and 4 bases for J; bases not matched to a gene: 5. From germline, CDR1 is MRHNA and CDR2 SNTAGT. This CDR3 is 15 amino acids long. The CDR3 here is CASSDTSGLSDTQYF. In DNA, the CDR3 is TGTGCCAGCAGTGATACTAGCGGGCTCTCAGATACGCAGTATTTT.

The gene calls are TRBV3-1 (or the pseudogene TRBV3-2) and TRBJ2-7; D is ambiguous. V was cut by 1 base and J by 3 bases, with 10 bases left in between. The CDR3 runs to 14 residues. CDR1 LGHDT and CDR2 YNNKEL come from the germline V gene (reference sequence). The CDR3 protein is CASSQGAQNYEQYF. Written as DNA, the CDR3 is TGTGCCAGCAGCCAAGGAGCCCAAAACTACGAGCAGTACTTC.

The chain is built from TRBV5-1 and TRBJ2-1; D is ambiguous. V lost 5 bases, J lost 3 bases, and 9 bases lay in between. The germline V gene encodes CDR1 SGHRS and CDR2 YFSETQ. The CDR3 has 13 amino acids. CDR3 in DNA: TGCGCCAGCAGGGCCTTCTACTACAATGAGCAGTTCTTC. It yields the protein CASRAFYYNEQFF.